Shown below are 13 T cell receptor beta chains from a single sample sequenced in a study of CD8 T cells in Susac syndrome. Random hexamers served to reverse transcribe roughly 0.45 to 1 ug RNA. TCRdb processed the immunoSEQ multiplex PCR reads anew with MiXCR; each CDR3 protein has one entry. The sample lists 150,000 to 200,000 distinct CDR3 sequences; 90% to 95% were seen once. Sequenced input: CD4+ T cells from PBMCs. The receptors originated from a human donor in good health.

The chain has TRBV20-1 and TRBJ1-5; 10 bases match TRBD1. The CDR3 has 16 residues. Germline V CDR1 and CDR2: DFQATT, SNEGSKA (reference sequence). V dropped 4 bases and J dropped 1; count of bases not matched to a gene: 7. The DNA of the CDR3 is TGCAGTGCTATGGACAGGGGGGAGTGGAGCAATCAGCCCCAGCATTTT. This encodes CSAMDRGEWSNQPQHF.

J is TRBJ2-1 and V is TRBV7-2, with unresolved D. The V and J ends lost 2 bases and 2 bases respectively, with 10 bases between them. This CDR3 contains 15 residues. The germline V gene has CDR1 SGHTA and CDR2 FQGNSA. CDR3 loop: CASSLRDSPYNEQFF. The CDR3 region has the DNA TGTGCCAGCAGCTTAAGAGATTCTCCCTACAATGAGCAGTTCTTC.

The gene calls are TRBV7-2 and TRBJ1-2; D is unresolved. This CDR3 is built from 13 residues. Between the trimmed V and J ends, which lost 0 bases and 8 bases, there was a span of 10 bases. Germline loops: CDR1 SGHTA, CDR2 FQGNSA. The CDR3 sequence is CASSLAMGSGYTF. CDR3 sequence (DNA): TGTGCCAGCAGCTTAGCGATGGGCAGCGGCTACACCTTC. The complete variable domain, with remaining parts taken from reference TRBV7-2 and TRBJ1-2, reads GAGVSQSPSNKVTEKGKDVELRCDPISGHTALYWYRQSLGQGLEFLIYFQGNSAPDKSGLPSDRFSAERTGGSVSTLTIQRTQQEDSAVYLCASSLAMGSGYTFGSGTRLTVV.

V and J are TRBV4-2 and TRBJ1-2; D unclear. The CDR3 covers 15 residues. Germline V gene data show CDR1 as LGHNA and CDR2 as YNFKEQ. The germline V and J ends were trimmed by 0 bases and 0 bases, with 8 bases remaining between them. CDR3 nucleotides: TGTGCCAGCAGCCAAGAGAGGACGACTAACTATGGCTACACCTTC. It encodes CASSQERTTNYGYTF.

V gene TRBV27 combines with J gene TRBJ2-5; 7 bases are a match to TRBD1. Germline V gene lookup returns CDR1 MNHEY and CDR2 SMNVEV (reference sequence). V shed 5 bases and J 1 base; nucleotides not matched to a gene: 7. The CDR3 consists of 15 residues. DNA for the CDR3: TGTGCCAGCAGTCCAGCCGGGACAGTCCAAGAGACCCAGTACTTC. Amino acids: CASSPAGTVQETQYF.

This CDR3 is CASTQYGTANEQFF. The CDR3, as DNA: TGTGCCAGCACCCAATACGGGACAGCTAATGAGCAGTTCTTC. The chain has TRBV7-2 and TRBJ2-1; 7 nucleotides agree with TRBD1. V shed 7 bases, J shed 7 bases, and the junction held 10 bases outside the gene matches. Germline-derived CDR1 and CDR2 are SGHTA and FQGNSA. The CDR3 length is 14 residues.

The rearrangement links TRBV29-1 to TRBJ1-1; a possible D gene is TRBD1 (5 bases). This CDR3 region has 15 residues. Germline V gene lookup returns CDR1 SQVTM and CDR2 ANQGSEA. Trimming left V 7 bases short and J 4 bases short, with 22 bases between. The chain's CDR3 is CSARQNARGGTEAFF. The CDR3 bases are TGCAGCGCACGTCAAAACGCCCGGGGGGGCACTGAAGCTTTCTTT.

This clonotype was counted a single time. This chain uses TRBV7-9 with TRBJ2-1; a possible D gene is TRBD1 (6 bases). Trimming took 4 bases from V and 0 from J, leaving 10 bases between them. CDR3 length: 15 residues. Germline CDR1 reads SEHNR; CDR2 reads FQNEAQ (reference sequence). The CDR3 region is CASSSTGSSYNEQFF. The CDR3 coding sequence is TGTGCCAGCAGCTCCACAGGGAGCTCCTACAATGAGCAGTTCTTC.

This clonotype showed up just once. The rearrangement uses TRBV9 and TRBJ1-1; a possible D gene is TRBD1 (6 bases). Germline CDR1 and CDR2: SGDLS and YYNGEE. The CDR3 consists of 13 residues. Trimming shortened V by 3 bases and J by 2 bases, and 8 bases separated the two germline ends. The CDR3 protein is CASSAQGNTEAFF. Written as DNA, the CDR3 is TGTGCCAGCAGCGCACAGGGAAACACTGAAGCTTTCTTT.

The DNA of the CDR3 is TGCAGCGTCGTGACTGGTGGGACGGGGCAGTTCTTC. It translates to CSVVTGGTGQFF. This sequence joins TRBV29-1 and TRBJ2-1; TRBD1 or TRBD2 may be the D gene (5 bases each). This CDR3 has 12 residues. V was clipped by 6 bases and J by 12 bases, with 18 bases between them. Germline V gives CDR1 SQVTM, CDR2 ANQGSEA.

V is TRBV3-1 and J is TRBJ2-5, with TRBD1 matching over 9 bases. The germline V gene encodes CDR1 LGHDT and CDR2 YNNKEL (reference sequence). V shed 3 bases, J shed 4 bases, and the junction held 9 bases outside the gene matches. The CDR3 loop spans 16 amino acids. CDR3 bases: TGTGCCAGCAGCCAGCGAGGGACAGGGAAAGGAGAGACCCAGTACTTC. Its translation is CASSQRGTGKGETQYF.

The chain links TRBV2 to TRBJ1-2, with TRBD1 matching over 7 bases. Germline V gene lookup returns CDR1 SNHLY and CDR2 FYNNEI. The V and J ends lost 6 bases and 7 bases, in that order; junction bases with no gene match: 11. The CDR3 spans 14 residues. CDR3 bases: TGTGCCAGCAGCTGGGACAAGGGGGCGTCTGGCTACACCTTC. It encodes CASSWDKGASGYTF.

The genes are TRBV4-2 and TRBJ1-2; D is possibly TRBD1 (6 bases). Germline V CDR1 and CDR2: LGHNA, YNFKEQ. V was cut by 0 bases and J by 10 bases, with 9 bases left in between. This CDR3 is built from 12 residues. The chain's CDR3 is CASSQEQGVYTF. The CDR3 nucleotides are TGTGCCAGCAGCCAAGAACAGGGAGTCTACACCTTC.